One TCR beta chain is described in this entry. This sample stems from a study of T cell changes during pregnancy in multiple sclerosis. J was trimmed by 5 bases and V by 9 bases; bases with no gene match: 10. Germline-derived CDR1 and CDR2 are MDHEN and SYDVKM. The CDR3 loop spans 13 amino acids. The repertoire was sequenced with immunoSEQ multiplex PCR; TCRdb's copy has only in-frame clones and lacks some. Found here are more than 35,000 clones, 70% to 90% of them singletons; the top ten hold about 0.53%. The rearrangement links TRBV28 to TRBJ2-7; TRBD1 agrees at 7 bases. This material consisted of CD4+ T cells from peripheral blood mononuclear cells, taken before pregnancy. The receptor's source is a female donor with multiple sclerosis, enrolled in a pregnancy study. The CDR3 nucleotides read TGTGCCAGTGACCCGGGACAGACCAACGAGCAGTACTTC. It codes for CASDPGQTNEQYF.